These 5 T cell receptor beta chains were sequenced from one sample in a study of shared clonotypes between healthy human individuals. Generated by immunoSEQ multiplex PCR, the TCRdb table keeps only in-frame clones and is missing some. This sample has 800,000 or so clones, with 96% found just once. Naive CD8 cells lacked CD45RO and underwent positive selection for CCR7, leaving out terminally differentiated effector memory CD45RA+ cells. The source material was naive CD8+ T cells sorted from blood. These receptors came from a man aged 25 to 40 in good health.

The J gene is TRBJ2-1, the V gene TRBV11-2; D not certain. From germline, CDR1 is SGHAT and CDR2 FQNNGV. This CDR3 spans 12 amino acids. V shed 5 bases and J shed 8 bases, with 10 bases lying between them. CDR3 loop: CASSLQVDEQFF. DNA of the CDR3: TGTGCCAGCAGCCTCCAGGTGGATGAGCAGTTCTTC.

The V gene is TRBV4-3, the J gene TRBJ2-1; D ambiguous. Germline CDR1 is LGHNA and CDR2 is YSLEER. Trimming removed 0 bases from V and 4 bases from J, with 10 bases in between. The CDR3 has 15 amino acids. CDR3 sequence: CASSQDKTAYNEQFF. For the CDR3, the DNA is TGCGCCAGCAGCCAAGATAAGACGGCTTACAATGAGCAGTTCTTC.

The chain has TRBV7-9 and TRBJ1-2; TRBD1 agrees at 9 bases. The germline gives CDR1 SEHNR, CDR2 FQNEAQ (reference sequence). V dropped 6 bases and J dropped 4; count of bases not matched to a gene: 12. CDR3 length equals 16 residues. CDR3 loop: CASSREQGAFGYGYTF. As DNA, the CDR3 is TGTGCCAGCAGTCGCGAACAGGGGGCATTCGGCTATGGCTACACCTTC.

This chain uses TRBV6-1 with TRBJ2-3; D is uncertain. Trimming took 7 bases from V and 4 from J, leaving 6 bases between them. The germline CDR1 and CDR2 sequences are MNHNS and SASEGT. The CDR3 has 11 residues. CDR3 protein: CASNPPDTQYF. The CDR3 DNA is TGTGCCAGCAACCCCCCAGATACGCAGTATTTT.

The rearrangement joins TRBV15 to TRBJ2-7; 9 nucleotides line up with TRBD1. Trimming cost V 3 bases and J 3 bases; bases outside gene matches: 12. The CDR3 length is 17 residues. Germline V gene sequence: CDR1 LNHNV, CDR2 YYDKDF (reference sequence). CDR3 amino acids: CATSSERPGQGVYEQYF. Written as DNA, the CDR3 is TGTGCCACCAGCAGTGAACGACCGGGACAGGGTGTCTACGAGCAGTACTTC.